Listed below are T cell receptor beta chains from one sample, sequenced in a study of T cells in narcolepsy. The table came from immunoSEQ multiplex PCR; TCRdb's copy has only in-frame clones and leaves some out. The table shows around 32,000 clones, with roughly 80% occurring only once. Sequenced input: memory (CD45RA-) CD4+ T cells from blood. The receptors shown here come from a human donor in good health. The CDR3 runs from the conserved cysteine through the conserved F or W. The order of the fields is V gene, J gene, CDR3 protein.

>TRBV4-1|TRBJ2-1
CASSPDRGLYNEQFF
>TRBV4-3|TRBJ2-6
CASSQDIGAGANVLTF
>TRBV5-1|TRBJ1-2
CASSSGSSYGYTF
>TRBV19|TRBJ1-5
CASSPRTGFGGNQPQHF
>TRBV19|TRBJ2-3
CASSIRITDTQYF
>TRBV5-6|TRBJ2-3
CASSSTGRSTDTQYF
>TRBV5-1|TRBJ2-1
CASSLRIYNEQFF
>TRBV6-5|TRBJ2-7
CASRRTGSEQYF
>TRBV10-3|TRBJ1-1
CAIRGGGTEAFF
>TRBV28|TRBJ1-2
CASRTLDTQGYTF
>TRBV7-9|TRBJ1-6
CASSLAQQGARSPLHF
>TRBV10-2|TRBJ2-3
CASSQSTDTQYF
>TRBV5-8|TRBJ2-5
CASNNIFRDRRGYF
>TRBV2|TRBJ1-1
CASSEAMDTEAFF
>TRBV27|TRBJ1-3
CASSKGQGFGNTIYF
>TRBV10-3|TRBJ2-1
CAIGTSGAYNEQFF